What follows are 25 T cell receptor beta chains derived from one specimen sequenced in a study of cytomegalovirus exposure and HLA in healthy donors. Primers for the PCR totalled 60 Vbeta and 13 Jbeta. Sequencing was performed with immunoSEQ multiplex PCR; in TCRdb, only in-frame clones are kept and a portion is missing. Of about 150,000 clones listed, around 87% are singletons. Sequences were obtained from PBMCs. The receptor set was obtained from a woman aged 25 to 45 in good health and CMV-seronegative.

The chain recombines TRBV15 with TRBJ2-5; D unclear. This CDR3 is 13 amino acids long. V was cut by 3 bases and J by 1 base, with 6 bases left in between. Looked up from germline, CDR1 is LNHNV and CDR2 is YYDKDF (reference sequence). The CDR3: CATSRAPQETQYF. The CDR3 bases are TGTGCCACCAGCAGGGCACCCCAAGAGACCCAGTACTTC.

The chain carries TRBV27 and TRBJ2-6; 8 bases are a match to TRBD1. CDR3 length: 16 amino acids. Germline V gene sequence: CDR1 MNHEY, CDR2 SMNVEV (reference sequence). Unmatched junction bases numbered 6, after V lost 4 bases and J lost 4 bases. The CDR3, as DNA: TGTGCCAGCAGTTCCGGACAGGGTGTAGGGGCCAACGTCCTGACTTTC. It specifies CASSSGQGVGANVLTF.

The V call is TRBV6-6, the J call TRBJ2-1, with a possible D match to TRBD1 (6 bases). The CDR3 runs to 14 residues. The V gene lost 7 bases and the J gene lost 7 bases, with 17 bases spanning the gap. The germline V gene encodes CDR1 MNHNY and CDR2 SVGAGI (reference sequence). The CDR3 region has the DNA TGTGCCAGCAAGCTTAAGGGGGAATCGAATGAGCAGTTCTTC. Its protein product is CASKLKGESNEQFF.

The chain carries TRBV30 and TRBJ2-7, with TRBD1 as a possible D gene (6 bases). The CDR3 has 13 residues. Trimming pared 3 bases from V and 3 bases from J, leaving 12 bases between. Germline CDR1 GTSNPN, CDR2 SVGIG (reference sequence). Written as DNA, the CDR3 is TGTGCCTGGAGCTCAAAACAGGGCTACGAGCAGTACTTC. This encodes CAWSSKQGYEQYF.

This chain joins TRBV4-2 and TRBJ2-7; 7 nucleotides agree with TRBD2. The CDR3 spans 15 residues. CDR1 is LGHNA, CDR2 YNFKEQ, per germline. V was pared by 1 base and J by 0 bases, with 3 bases of the junction left unmatched. The CDR3 nucleotides read TGTGCCAGCAGCCAAGGGGGCGGGAGCTCCTACGAGCAGTACTTC. This gives the protein CASSQGGGSSYEQYF.

This clone was recorded a few times. DNA of the CDR3: TGTGCCTGGAGTGTACTCCGACAGATGAACACTGAAGCTTTCTTT. It specifies CAWSVLRQMNTEAFF. The V and J genes are TRBV30 and TRBJ1-1; the D gene is possibly TRBD1 (5 bases). The germline V gene encodes CDR1 GTSNPN and CDR2 SVGIG (reference sequence). The CDR3 covers 15 residues. V was clipped by 0 bases and J by 0 bases, with 11 bases between them.

The chain has TRBV5-1 and TRBJ2-1, with D possibly being TRBD1 (5 bases). Trimming pared 0 bases from V and 7 bases from J, leaving 14 bases between. The germline CDR1 and CDR2 sequences are SGHRS and YFSETQ. The CDR3 runs to 15 residues. The CDR3 bases are TGCGCCAGCAGCTTGGCCCTTGGGGCTAAGAATGAGCAGTTCTTC. This gives the protein CASSLALGAKNEQFF.

The chain couples TRBV5-4 to TRBJ2-1; 14 bases align to TRBD2. Germline CDR1 and CDR2: SGHNT and YYREEE (reference sequence). V dropped 5 bases and J dropped 8; count of bases not matched to a gene: 9. The CDR3 runs to 16 residues. This CDR3 reads CASSTGLAGGGYEQFF. The CDR3, as DNA: TGTGCCAGCAGTACTGGACTAGCGGGAGGTGGCTATGAGCAGTTCTTC.

The chain is built from TRBV4-1 and TRBJ1-1; 8 bases match TRBD1. The CDR3 runs 15 residues. V dropped 5 bases and J dropped 3; count of bases not matched to a gene: 8. Germline values: CDR1 MGHRA, CDR2 YSYEKL. The CDR3 DNA reads as TGCGCCAGCAGCAGACGGGACAGGCGTCACACTGAAGCTTTCTTT. Its protein product is CASSRRDRRHTEAFF.

CDR3 amino acids: CATSRLQGDQPQHF. CDR3 sequence (DNA): TGTGCCACCAGCAGATTACAGGGGGATCAGCCCCAGCATTTT. This chain connects TRBV15 to TRBJ1-5; TRBD1 aligns across 8 bases. The CDR3 has 14 residues. V shed 2 bases, J shed 5 bases, and the junction held 2 bases outside the gene matches. CDR1 is LNHNV, CDR2 YYDKDF, per germline (reference sequence).

The rearrangement uses TRBV7-2 and TRBJ2-2; TRBD1 might be the D (5 bases). Looked up from germline, CDR1 is SGHTA and CDR2 is FQGNSA. V lost 5 bases and J 4 bases, leaving 11 bases between the germline ends. This CDR3 is 14 amino acids long. The CDR3 spells CASSQGRSTGELFF. In nucleotides, the CDR3 is TGTGCCAGCAGCCAGGGCCGTAGCACCGGGGAGCTGTTTTTT.

The chain has TRBV19 and TRBJ2-7; perhaps TRBD1 as D (6 bases). CDR3 length: 14 residues. CDR1 is LNHDA and CDR2 is SQIVND in the germline V gene (reference sequence). Trimming left V 3 bases short and J 2 bases short, with 11 bases between. The CDR3 here is CASSIMTGTYEQYF. The DNA for the CDR3 is TGTGCCAGTAGTATCATGACAGGAACCTACGAGCAGTACTTC.

The rearrangement uses TRBV4-1 and TRBJ1-5; TRBD1 might be the D (5 bases). The CDR3 is 13 residues long. The V gene's germline CDR1 is MGHRA and CDR2 YSYEKL. The V and J ends lost 3 bases and 6 bases respectively, with 9 bases between them. CDR3 sequence reads: CASSQLRGQPQHF. CDR3 DNA sequence: TGCGCCAGCAGCCAGCTAAGGGGTCAGCCCCAGCATTTT.

The genes are TRBV9 and TRBJ2-5, with TRBD1 matching over 8 bases. Germline V gene data show CDR1 as SGDLS and CDR2 as YYNGEE. The CDR3 has 15 residues. The J segment lost 1 base and the V segment lost 2 bases, leaving 4 bases of the junction unmatched. The CDR3 loop reads CASSVQGAPQETQYF. CDR3 in DNA: TGTGCCAGCAGCGTCCAGGGGGCCCCCCAAGAGACCCAGTACTTC.

The rearrangement uses TRBV28 and TRBJ1-5, with TRBD1 identical over 9 bases. The length of the CDR3 is 14 residues. Germline V lookup: CDR1 MDHEN, CDR2 SYDVKM. V shed 2 bases and J 13 bases; nucleotides not matched to a gene: 9. CDR3 in DNA: TGTGCCAGCAGTTTAATGGGACAGGGTATCTTTCAGCATTTT. This translates into CASSLMGQGIFQHF.

The V and J genes are TRBV5-1 and TRBJ2-7; D is uncertain. Trimming removed 0 bases from V and 2 bases from J, with 15 bases in between. Germline lookup yields CDR1 SGHRS and CDR2 YFSETQ. This CDR3 is built from 16 residues. The CDR3 DNA reads TGCGCCAGCAGCTTGGAGTTGGATGCTAGAGCCTACGAGCAGTACTTC. It encodes CASSLELDARAYEQYF.

A word on this clone: The conserved phenylalanine or tryptophan is not found at the CDR3 terminus, so this likely reflects a read error. This sequence joins TRBV7-6 and TRBJ2-7; D unresolved. The CDR3 is 15 amino acids. Trimming pared 1 base from V and 2 bases from J, leaving 12 bases between. CDR1 and CDR2 (germline): SGHVS, FNYEAQ. The CDR3 loop reads CASSLESAEPYEQYL. The CDR3, as DNA: TGTGCCAGCAGCTTAGAGAGCGCGGAACCCTACGAGCAGTACCTC.

This chain uses TRBV28 with TRBJ2-7, with TRBD1 matching over 9 bases. This CDR3 contains 13 residues. Germline lookup yields CDR1 MDHEN and CDR2 SYDVKM. Trimming removed 8 bases from V and 5 bases from J; junction bases left unmatched: 7. CDR3 sequence: CASGPGQGHEQYF. CDR3 DNA: TGTGCCAGCGGGCCGGGACAGGGCCACGAGCAGTACTTC.

The CDR3 here is CASSLVLRGGLDEQFF. The CDR3 nucleotides read TGCGCCAGCAGCCTAGTTCTTCGGGGGGGCCTTGATGAGCAGTTCTTC. This sequence joins TRBV4-3 and TRBJ2-1; 8 bases match TRBD2. The CDR3 is 16 amino acids. J lost 8 bases, V lost 4 bases, and 13 bases had no gene match. Germline V gives CDR1 LGHNA, CDR2 YSLEER.

The chain is built from TRBV4-3 and TRBJ1-1; no clear D gene. The CDR3 runs to 16 residues. V shed 0 bases and J shed 4 bases, with 15 bases lying between them. CDR1 is LGHNA, CDR2 YSLEER, per germline. DNA of the CDR3: TGCGCCAGCAGCCAAGATAGTGGGCCAGTATCCACTGAAGCTTTCTTT. Its protein is CASSQDSGPVSTEAFF.

This sequence joins TRBV2 and TRBJ2-1, with D perhaps TRBD2 (7 bases). This CDR3 is built from 17 residues. Looked up from germline, CDR1 is SNHLY and CDR2 is FYNNEI. V was cut by 6 bases and J by 2 bases, with 20 bases left in between. CDR3: CASSHGLGGGPYNEQFF. The CDR3, as DNA: TGTGCCAGCAGCCATGGTTTAGGGGGAGGGCCCTACAATGAGCAGTTCTTC.

This rearrangement joins TRBV6-5 to TRBJ2-2; D call uncertain. The V gene's germline CDR1 is MNHEY and CDR2 SVGAGI. The CDR3 consists of 14 residues. V dropped 6 bases and J dropped 4 bases, with 12 bases sitting between them. The CDR3 bases are TGTGCCAGCAGGTCCGTACAAAGCACCGGGGAGCTGTTTTTT. Its protein is CASRSVQSTGELFF.

This clone was seen a handful of times. The chain joins TRBV7-3 to TRBJ2-3; 8 bases map to TRBD2. The J segment lost 2 bases and the V segment lost 5 bases, leaving 6 bases of the junction unmatched. The CDR3 has 15 amino acids. CDR1 and CDR2 from the germline V gene are SGHTA and FQGTGA. The CDR3: CASSLTSGITDTQYF. The DNA of the CDR3 is TGTGCCAGCAGCCTCACTAGCGGTATCACAGATACGCAGTATTTT.

The chain carries TRBV4-1 and TRBJ1-3, with TRBD1 as a possible D gene (6 bases). The germline CDR1 and CDR2 sequences are MGHRA and YSYEKL. The CDR3 spans 14 residues. V gave up 2 bases and J gave up 8 bases, with 13 bases separating them. The CDR3: CASSQLQGIDTIYF. The CDR3 coding sequence is TGCGCCAGCAGCCAATTACAGGGAATTGACACCATATATTTT.

This clone came up once. The chain links TRBV7-2 to TRBJ2-7; TRBD1 is a possible D gene (6 bases). Germline V gives CDR1 SGHTA, CDR2 FQGNSA. V lost 3 bases and J lost 0, with 9 bases in between. The CDR3 has 14 amino acids. Written as DNA, the CDR3 is TGTGCCAGCAGCTTTCAGGGGAGCTCCTACGAGCAGTACTTC. This codes for CASSFQGSSYEQYF.